These 26 T cell receptor beta chains were all obtained from the same sample, sequenced in a study of T-cell memory formation after mild COVID-19. Using its own MiXCR run on the 5' RACE reads, TCRdb lists one record per CDR3 protein. The table lists about 260,000 distinct CDR3 sequences, around 15% of them singletons. Input material: PBMCs or a T cell subset sorted from them (not recorded which). These receptors were collected from a man in his late teens or twenties who had mild COVID-19 (a few samples of this study predate the infection). Cell type and time point are not known.

The V and J genes are TRBV9 and TRBJ2-2; no reliable D call. CDR3 length: 13 residues. Germline CDR1 is SGDLS and CDR2 is YYNGEE. Trimming took off 0 bases at V and 4 bases at J, with 4 bases between the two ends. In nucleotides, the CDR3 is TGTGCCAGCAGCGTAGAAAGCACCGGGGAGCTGTTTTTT. Translation gives CASSVESTGELFF.

V usage is TRBV2 and J usage is TRBJ1-6, with TRBD1 as a possible D gene (5 bases). V was shortened by 0 bases and J by 16 bases, with 16 bases between the two germline ends. The CDR3 contains 14 residues. Germline lookup yields CDR1 SNHLY and CDR2 FYNNEI. CDR3 protein: CASSEAAAGQSLHF. The CDR3 DNA reads TGTGCCAGCAGTGAAGCGGCGGCAGGGCAATCTCTCCACTTT.

This clonotype occurred a few times. This chain uses TRBV7-2 with TRBJ2-7; D perhaps matches TRBD1 (6 bases). The CDR3 sequence is 14 residues long. Germline loops: CDR1 SGHTA, CDR2 FQGNSA. V was trimmed by 6 bases and J by 2 bases, leaving 14 bases between them. The CDR3 here is CASSAGTKTYEQYF. CDR3 sequence (DNA): TGTGCCAGCAGTGCCGGGACAAAAACCTACGAGCAGTACTTC.

The table lists this clonotype with a few counts. The chain links TRBV30 to TRBJ1-2; 8 bases map to TRBD1. Trimming took 1 base from V and 7 from J; bases not matched to a gene: 5. This CDR3 is built from 13 residues. Germline V gives CDR1 GTSNPN, CDR2 SVGIG (reference sequence). CDR3 in DNA: TGTGCCTGGAGTGACACAGGGGGTAGTGGCTACACCTTC. It is translated as CAWSDTGGSGYTF.

V is TRBV5-1 and J is TRBJ1-2; TRBD1 matches at 7 bases. The junction had 6 bases not matched to a gene; V was cut back by 3 bases and J by 7 bases. The CDR3 spans 13 residues. Germline loops: CDR1 SGHRS, CDR2 YFSETQ. The CDR3 DNA is TGCGCCAGCAGCTCGACAGGGACTTTTGGCTACACCTTC. Protein: CASSSTGTFGYTF.

This clonotype was detected only a few times. The genes are TRBV12-3 or TRBV12-4 and TRBJ2-5; D assignment may be TRBD1 or TRBD2 (7 bases each). V was shortened by 3 bases and J by 5 bases, with 13 bases between the two germline ends. The CDR3 covers 14 residues. CDR3: CASSFTGEGETQYF. In DNA, the CDR3 is TGTGCCAGCAGTTTTACAGGGGAGGGGGAGACCCAGTACTTC.

The rearrangement links TRBV12-3 or TRBV12-4 to TRBJ2-4, with a weak D call TRBD1 (7 bases). CDR3 size: 18 residues. V lost 7 bases and J 0 bases, leaving 22 bases between the germline ends. The CDR3 DNA is TGTGCCAGCAAAGGGGGCCCAGGAGGGGGGATAGCCAAAAACATTCAGTACTTC. This encodes CASKGGPGGGIAKNIQYF.

The rearrangement links TRBV5-1 to TRBJ2-3; 10 nucleotides agree with TRBD1. The CDR3 sequence is 15 residues long. Germline V gene sequence: CDR1 SGHRS, CDR2 YFSETQ. Germline trimming cut 4 bases from V and 4 bases from J; bases unmatched to any gene: 6. CDR3 protein: CASSPGTGEADTQYF. The CDR3 region has the DNA TGCGCCAGCAGCCCAGGGACAGGGGAGGCAGATACGCAGTATTTT.

The chain uses TRBV6-5 and TRBJ2-7; no clear D. The germline V gene encodes CDR1 MNHEY and CDR2 SVGAGI. The CDR3 loop spans 13 amino acids. Trimming cost V 7 bases and J 0 bases, with 10 bases left between them. CDR3 DNA sequence: TGTGCCAGCACCTCTGCTGACTCCTACGAGCAGTACTTC. It yields the protein CASTSADSYEQYF.

This clonotype occurred a few times. The chain is built from TRBV5-1 and TRBJ2-1; 9 positions match TRBD1. This CDR3 has 14 residues. V gave up 7 bases and J gave up 8 bases; unmatched junction bases: 10. CDR1 SGHRS and CDR2 YFSETQ come from the germline V gene. Written as DNA, the CDR3 is TGCGCCAGCGGGCGAGGACAGGGGTGGGATGAGCAGTTCTTC. Its protein product is CASGRGQGWDEQFF. Looking up the rest from reference TRBV5-1 and TRBJ2-1 gives the full variable domain: KAGVTQTPRYLIKTRGQQVTLSCSPISGHRSVSWYQQTPGQGLQFLFEYFSETQRNKGNFPGRFSGRQFSNSRSEMNVSTLELGDSALYLCASGRGQGWDEQFFGPGTRLTVL.

J is TRBJ2-7 and V is TRBV10-3, with TRBD1 matching 7 bases. V lost 5 bases and J lost 2; bases outside the gene matches: 6. Per germline, CDR1 ENHRY and CDR2 SYGVKD. This CDR3 region has 14 residues. CDR3: CAISNTGQAYEQYF. Written as DNA, the CDR3 is TGTGCCATCAGTAATACCGGACAGGCCTACGAGCAGTACTTC.

This clonotype has a handful of counts. CDR3 DNA sequence: TGCGCCAGCAGCCAAGACCCCACTAGCGGGGGGTCCACAGATACGCAGTATTTT. Translation: CASSQDPTSGGSTDTQYF. V usage is TRBV4-3 and J usage is TRBJ2-3; TRBD2 aligns across 12 bases. The length of the CDR3 is 18 residues. Germline assignment: CDR1 LGHNA and CDR2 YSLEER. V lost 0 bases, J lost 2 bases, and 6 bases stayed unmatched.

On this clonotype itself: It is likely a read error, because the conserved phenylalanine at the end of the CDR3 is missing. The DNA is left out, because the CDR3 cannot be placed on it with certainty; the CDR3 is given as TCRdb lists it. The genes are TRBV5-1 and TRBJ1-2; the table's D call, TRBD1, has no DNA check behind it. Germline V gene sequence: CDR1 SGHRS, CDR2 YFSETQ. The CDR3 length equals 14 residues, ends included. CDR3 protein: CASSLAGGQGAQNV.

The rearrangement joins TRBV2 to TRBJ1-4; D uncertain. Trimming removed 8 bases from V and 7 bases from J, with 11 bases in between. The CDR3 length is 12 residues. Germline V CDR1 and CDR2: SNHLY, FYNNEI. CDR3 DNA sequence: TGTGCCAGCCAGAGCTCTAGTGAAAAACTGTTTTTT. It translates to CASQSSSEKLFF. The variable domain in full, with the rest retrieved from reference TRBV2 and TRBJ1-4, is EPEVTQTPSHQVTQMGQEVILRCVPISNHLYFYWYRQILGQKVEFLVSFYNNEISEKSEIFDDQFSVERPDGSNFTLKIRSTKLEDSAMYFCASQSSSEKLFFGSGTQLSVL.

This clonotype was picked up one time. The chain couples TRBV27 to TRBJ1-2; D is possibly TRBD1 (6 bases). Germline CDR1 reads MNHEY; CDR2 reads SMNVEV (reference sequence). The CDR3 is 14 amino acids. The germline V and J ends were trimmed by 6 bases and 3 bases, with 14 bases remaining between them. The CDR3, as DNA: TGTGCCAGCAGGATCACAGGGTCCTACTATGGCTACACCTTC. It encodes CASRITGSYYGYTF.

This clonotype came up a few times. The V call is TRBV3-1, the J call TRBJ1-5; possible D gene TRBD1, 5 bases. This CDR3 region has 15 residues. V was clipped by 3 bases and J by 1 base, with 10 bases between them. Germline V gene lookup returns CDR1 LGHDT and CDR2 YNNKEL (reference sequence). CDR3: CASSQGPRSNQPQHF. DNA for the CDR3: TGTGCCAGCAGCCAGGGGCCTCGGAGCAATCAGCCCCAGCATTTT.

The chain couples TRBV6-5 to TRBJ1-6; 9 bases agree with TRBD1. This CDR3 has 15 amino acids. Germline CDR1 and CDR2: MNHEY and SVGAGI. J lost 6 bases, V lost 4 bases, and 4 bases had no gene match. This chain's CDR3 is CASSSGTGLNSPLHF. The CDR3 nucleotides are TGTGCCAGCAGTTCCGGGACAGGGCTTAATTCACCCCTCCACTTT.

The gene calls are TRBV6-2 or TRBV6-3 and TRBJ2-2, with D tentatively TRBD2 (5 bases). CDR3 length equals 15 residues. The V and J ends lost 2 bases and 4 bases respectively, with 11 bases between them. The germline CDR1 and CDR2 sequences are MNHEY and SVGEGT. The CDR3 bases are TGTGCCAGCAGTTACATCGGGGATGCCACCGGGGAGCTGTTTTTT. This encodes CASSYIGDATGELFF.

V and J are TRBV24-1 and TRBJ2-3; 7 bases line up with TRBD2. From germline, CDR1 is KGHDR and CDR2 SFDVKD. This CDR3 comprises 14 residues. J gave up 4 bases and V 5 bases, and 5 bases lay outside the gene matches. The CDR3 nucleotides are TGTGCCACCAGTGCGGGGGGAGAGGCAGATACGCAGTATTTT. Protein product: CATSAGGEADTQYF.

This clonotype was observed a handful of times. This chain connects TRBV10-3 to TRBJ2-3, with unresolved D. Germline CDR1 ENHRY, CDR2 SYGVKD. The CDR3 covers 18 residues. Deletions cut 0 bases from V and 2 bases from J, with 18 bases between. CDR3 residues: CAISESSSRQALTDTQYF. The CDR3 DNA sequence: TGTGCCATCAGTGAGTCGTCAAGTAGACAAGCCCTCACAGATACGCAGTATTTT.

This clonotype was found many times. The rearrangement uses TRBV18 and TRBJ1-1, with D possibly being TRBD1 (5 bases). Deletions cut 1 base from V and 0 bases from J, with 27 bases between. The germline CDR1 and CDR2 sequences are KGHSH and LQKENI. This CDR3 is built from 21 residues. The CDR3 nucleotides are TGTGCCAGCTCACCACGCGCAAGTCGTTCGGGGCAGGGAAATATGAACACTGAAGCTTTCTTT. Translated: CASSPRASRSGQGNMNTEAFF.

This chain links TRBV10-3 with TRBJ2-2; 7 positions match TRBD2. The CDR3 has 17 amino acids. Germline V gene sequence: CDR1 ENHRY, CDR2 SYGVKD. After removal of 6 bases from V and 3 bases from J, the junction contained 13 bases not matched to a gene. The chain's CDR3 is CAIRGTTQELYTGELFF. CDR3 coding DNA: TGTGCCATCAGAGGGACTACGCAGGAATTGTACACCGGGGAGCTGTTTTTT.

In its sample, this clonotype was seen a few times. The V and J genes are TRBV12-3 or TRBV12-4 and TRBJ1-4; 9 bases are a match to TRBD1. V trimming: 4 bases; J trimming: 10 bases; junction bases outside the gene matches: 7. The CDR3 consists of 14 residues. CDR3 in DNA: TGTGCCAGCAGTTCGGGACAGGGACTTGTAAAACTGTTTTTT. Translation gives CASSSGQGLVKLFF.

This clonotype has ten or more counts. The chain couples TRBV4-1 to TRBJ1-4, with 8 bases lining up with TRBD1. The CDR3 is 16 residues long. Germline lookup yields CDR1 MGHRA and CDR2 YSYEKL. The ends lost 2 bases at V and 8 bases at J; junction bases unmatched: 10. The CDR3 DNA follows: TGCGCCAGCAGCCAACGCCGCGGACAGGGTGAAGAAAAACTGTTTTTT. Its translation is CASSQRRGQGEEKLFF.

This clonotype has a handful of counts. The chain employs TRBV7-3 and TRBJ1-1; no clear D gene. Looked up from germline, CDR1 is SGHTA and CDR2 is FQGTGA. V lost 4 bases to trimming and J lost 4 bases, with 4 bases between them. The CDR3 covers 11 residues. CDR3 sequence: CASSSTTEAFF. The CDR3 region has the DNA TGTGCCAGCAGCTCCACCACTGAAGCTTTCTTT.

The genes are TRBV5-5 and TRBJ2-3; 11 nucleotides agree with TRBD1. The CDR3 consists of 19 residues. Germline values: CDR1 SGHKS, CDR2 YYEKEE (reference sequence). J lost 4 bases, V lost 4 bases, and 17 bases had no gene match. CDR3 DNA sequence: TGTGCCAGCAGCCCCGGACAGGGGGCGAGAGGGATCCGGGCAGATACGCAGTATTTT. Its protein is CASSPGQGARGIRADTQYF.